The clone carrying this TCR beta chain has a handful of counts. The sample originates from a study of control samples from healthy donors and cancer patients. CDR1 is SGHAT and CDR2 is FQNNGV in the germline V gene. The CDR3 is 14 residues long. The V end was cut by 1 base, the J end by 7 bases, with 14 bases between. The table came from immunoSEQ multiplex PCR; TCRdb's copy has only in-frame clones and leaves some out. The sample records roughly 100,000 clones, 83% being singletons. The material sequenced was blood. The receptor's source is a woman between 45 and 60 years old in good health. V usage is TRBV11-2 and J usage is TRBJ2-7; D remains ambiguous. DNA of the CDR3: TGTGCCAGCAGCTTAGGAGTCTTATTAGGGGAGCAGTACTTC. Translation: CASSLGVLLGEQYF. Using reference TRBV11-2 and TRBJ2-7 for the parts outside the CDR3, the full variable domain is EAGVAQSPRYKIIEKRQSVAFWCNPISGHATLYWYQQILGQGPKLLIQFQNNGVVDDSQLPKDRFSAERLKGVDSTLKIQPAKLEDSAVYLCASSLGVLLGEQYFGPGTRLTVT.